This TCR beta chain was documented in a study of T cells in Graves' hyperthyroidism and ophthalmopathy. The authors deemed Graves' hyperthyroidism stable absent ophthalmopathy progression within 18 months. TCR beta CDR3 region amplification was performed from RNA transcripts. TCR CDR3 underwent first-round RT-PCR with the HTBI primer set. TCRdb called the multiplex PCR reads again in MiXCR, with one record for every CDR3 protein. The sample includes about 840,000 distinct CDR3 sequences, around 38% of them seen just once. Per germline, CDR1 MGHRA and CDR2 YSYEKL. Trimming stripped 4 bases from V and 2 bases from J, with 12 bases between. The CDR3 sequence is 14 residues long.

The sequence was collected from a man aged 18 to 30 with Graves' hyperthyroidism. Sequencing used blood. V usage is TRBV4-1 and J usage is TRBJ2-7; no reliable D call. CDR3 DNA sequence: TGCGCCAGCAGCCCCGAGTACGTTACCTACGAGCAGTACTTC. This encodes CASSPEYVTYEQYF.